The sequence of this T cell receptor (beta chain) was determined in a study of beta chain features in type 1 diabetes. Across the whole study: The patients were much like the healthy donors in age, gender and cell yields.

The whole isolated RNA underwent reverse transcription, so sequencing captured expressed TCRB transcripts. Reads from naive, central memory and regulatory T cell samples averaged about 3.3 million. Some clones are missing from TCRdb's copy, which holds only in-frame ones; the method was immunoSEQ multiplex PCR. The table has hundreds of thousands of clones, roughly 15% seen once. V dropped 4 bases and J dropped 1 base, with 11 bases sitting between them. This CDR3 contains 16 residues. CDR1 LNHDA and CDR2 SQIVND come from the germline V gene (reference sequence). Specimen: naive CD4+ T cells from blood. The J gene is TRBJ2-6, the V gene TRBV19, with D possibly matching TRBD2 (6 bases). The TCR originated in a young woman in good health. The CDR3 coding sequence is TGTGCCAGTAGTAGGGGGGTAGGTTCTGGGGCCAACGTCCTGACTTTC. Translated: CASSRGVGSGANVLTF.